The entry that follows covers one T cell receptor beta chain sequence. Germline values: CDR1 SEHNR, CDR2 FQNEAQ (reference sequence). There are 14 residues in the CDR3. V shed 5 bases and J shed 2 bases, with 13 bases lying between them. Per the authors' pipeline: Estimation of nucleated cell counts was performed using reference gene primer amplification. The table came from immunoSEQ multiplex PCR; TCRdb's copy has only in-frame clones and leaves some out. The V and J calls and clone size are taken from that table; D and trimming were inferred from the DNA. The sample lists over 60,000 clones, roughly 82% occurring once. The sample originates from a study of blood T cell repertoires in COVID-19. Turning to the study itself: COVID-19 samples from acute and convalescent phases originated in the United States, Italy and Spain. Sources were T cells, B-cell-depleted T cells, or PBMCs; the material itself was cDNA or gDNA.

The receptor comes from a human donor in a cohort sampled during active COVID-19. The chain carries TRBV7-9 and TRBJ2-7; D possibly corresponds to TRBD1 (6 bases). The specimen sequenced was peripheral blood. The CDR3 loop reads CASSPPQGTYEQYF. Here the CDR3 DNA reads TGTGCCAGCAGCCCTCCACAGGGAACCTACGAGCAGTACTTC. Drawing the rest from reference TRBV7-9 and TRBJ2-7, the complete variable domain is DTGVSQNPRHKITKRGQNVTFRCDPISEHNRLYWYRQTLGQGPEFLTYFQNEAQLEKSRLLSDRFSAERPKGSFSTLEIQRTEQGDSAMYLCASSPPQGTYEQYFGPGTRLTVT.